This T cell receptor beta chain was documented in a study of blood T cell repertoires in COVID-19. Study information: Spain, Italy and the United States supplied samples that represented acute and convalescent COVID-19.

Sequencing used immunoSEQ multiplex PCR; TCRdb keeps in-frame clones, though not all of them. The sample has 85,000 to 100,000 clones, 85% to 90% seen once. The sequencing input was peripheral blood. This TCR was sampled from a woman aged 55-69 years in a cohort sampled during active or convalescent COVID-19.

CDR3 coding DNA: TGTGCCAGCATGTTAGCGTCGGCGAACACCGGGGAGCTGTTTTTT. Its protein product is CASMLASANTGELFF. The chain carries TRBV28 and TRBJ2-2; tentatively, D is TRBD2 (5 bases). Germline loops: CDR1 MDHEN, CDR2 SYDVKM. The CDR3 sequence is 15 residues long. V gave up 7 bases and J gave up 0 bases, with 12 bases separating them.